This T cell receptor beta chain was profiled in a study of blood T cell repertoires in COVID-19 (dated by TCRdb to 2019 to 2021). Regarding the study in general: Samples covering the acute and convalescent phases of COVID-19 were provided by collaborators in the United States, Italy and Spain. A freely available public database, intended as a resource for researchers studying the immune response to SARS-CoV-2, is where the repertoires were released. The dataset comprised deeply sampled blood TCRbeta repertoires from subjects exposed to, actively infected with, or recovered from COVID-19. The samples were drawn from the first 160 participants of the ongoing ImmuneRACE study and from 1,254 subjects provided by 6 global collaborators. The prospective study material was composed of cDNA or gDNA derived from T cells, B-cell-depleted T cells, or PBMCs. Nearly every sample came with metadata listing a de-identified subject ID, COVID-19 status, age in years and sex. HLA class I and class II types, where available, came from metadata supplied by the sample provider rather than from assay-based typing.

The CDR3 measures 16 amino acids from cysteine to phenylalanine. The entry retains the CDR3 DNA only, 48 bases that are in frame from base 1. For CDR1 and CDR2, the germline V gene (reference sequence) lists LNHDA and SQIVND. Trimming takes 6 bases off V and 7 bases off J; junction bases not matched to a gene: 14. Here is what the overall study found, with its caveats: The quantity of clinical and demographic metadata differed by source and by participant and was supplied without curation.

Concerning this clone itself: Its antigen is not yet known. Per-base quality was not reported, and no clone a single base away is much larger than it.

The immunoSEQ Assay, a bias-controlled multiplex PCR, was used to amplify TCRbeta CDR3 regions from genomic DNA. In the source study's methods: The number of nucleated cells in each sample was estimated by amplification of reference gene primers within the assay. Sequence reads were collapsed and filtered to measure the absolute abundance of every unique TCRbeta CDR3 rearrangement. For each sample, productive Simpson clonality was calculated as the square root of Simpson's diversity index across productive rearrangements. TCRdb took this table from immuneACCESS and kept in-frame rearrangements with V and J called. Such tables lack part of the clones; where checked against another copy, unresolved V genes explain under half of the gap, and the rest is unexplained. V and J calls plus clone size are reproduced from that table; the DNA served to infer D and trimming. This sample has fewer than 250,000 clones in its table, and around 82% of those were observed once. The ten largest clones capture 2.9% of the sample.

The collaborating institutions used their own protocols to collect whole blood in K2EDTA tubes. For TCRbeta analysis, collaborators shipped samples as frozen whole blood, isolated PBMCs, or DNA extracted from either of those sample types. The clonotype originates from a man in his fifties or sixties with active or convalescent COVID-19. This chain joins TRBV19 to TRBJ1-5; 8 bases in the junction line up with TRBD1. Sequenced: peripheral blood. The nucleotide sequence is given as TGTGCCAGTAGCAGCCGGTCACAGGGGGTTGGACAGCCCCAGCATTTT. Translated, this is CASSSRSQGVGQPQHF.